A single sample gave rise to the 26 T cell receptor beta chains below, sequenced in a study of blood T cell repertoires in COVID-19 (TCRdb year 2020). Library preparation was by the immunoSEQ multiplex PCR assay. This is the immuneACCESS table as TCRdb keeps it, with only in-frame sequences that have V and J called. A part of the clones is gone; compared with another copy, unresolved V genes explain less than half, and the rest is unexplained. For this sample the table gives around 80,000 clones, of which over 65% were detected only once. Approximately 5.4% of the sample is held by the ten biggest clonotypes. Sequencing was performed on peripheral blood. The receptors come from a man aged 50 to 59 with active or convalescent COVID-19.

The gene calls are TRBV5-1 and TRBJ2-6; unclear D gene. The CDR3 has 15 amino acids. Germline loops: CDR1 SGHRS, CDR2 YFSETQ. V was cut by 4 bases and J by 1 base, with 9 bases left in between. For the CDR3, the DNA is TGCGCCAGCAGCCTTCAGGTGTCTGGGGCCAACGTCCTGACTTTC. Translated: CASSLQVSGANVLTF.

The chain uses TRBV27 and TRBJ2-3; D is possibly TRBD2 (6 bases). Germline CDR1 and CDR2: MNHEY and SMNVEV (reference sequence). V lost 8 bases and J lost 6, with 15 bases in between. This CDR3 comprises 13 residues. This chain's CDR3 is CASSLNRGDTQYF. The CDR3 DNA reads as TGTGCCAGCTCACTAAATCGGGGGGATACGCAGTATTTT.

V is TRBV2 and J is TRBJ2-7; tentative D call: TRBD2 (6 bases). Trimming left V 6 bases short and J 2 bases short, with 17 bases between. Germline CDR1 reads SNHLY; CDR2 reads FYNNEI. The CDR3 contains 15 residues. The CDR3 sequence: CASRDPGTAAYEQYF. The CDR3, as DNA: TGTGCCAGCAGGGATCCCGGGACTGCCGCCTACGAGCAGTACTTC.

The chain links TRBV16 to TRBJ1-5; TRBD1 agrees at 7 bases. After removal of 5 bases from V and 1 base from J, the junction contained 5 bases not matched to a gene. The CDR3 runs to 15 residues. Germline V gene sequence: CDR1 KGHSY, CDR2 FQNENV. The CDR3 DNA is TGTGCCAGCAGCGTTACAGGGGAGAGCAATCAGCCCCAGCATTTT. As protein: CASSVTGESNQPQHF.

The genes are TRBV10-3 and TRBJ2-5, with D perhaps TRBD2 (5 bases). CDR1 and CDR2 (germline): ENHRY, SYGVKD. The length of the CDR3 is 14 residues. The ends were cut back, 4 bases at V and 5 bases at J, with 14 bases in the middle. The CDR3 here is CAISGSEREETQYF. In DNA form, the CDR3 reads TGTGCCATCAGTGGGAGTGAAAGGGAGGAGACCCAGTACTTC.

The chain employs TRBV27 and TRBJ1-1; D ambiguous. The ends were cut back, 1 base at V and 4 bases at J, with 19 bases in the middle. CDR1 and CDR2 from the germline V gene are MNHEY and SMNVEV (reference sequence). This CDR3 has 17 amino acids. CDR3 amino acids: CASSLYHGVGYGTEAFF. In DNA, the CDR3 is TGTGCCAGCAGTTTATATCACGGGGTAGGGTACGGCACTGAAGCTTTCTTT.

J is TRBJ1-1 and V is TRBV3-1 (or the pseudogene TRBV3-2); no firm D call. This CDR3 spans 13 amino acids. Germline V CDR1 and CDR2: LGHDT, YNNKEL (reference sequence). The V and J ends lost 4 bases and 9 bases respectively, with 15 bases between them. CDR3 sequence reads: CASSPYTGIKAFF. DNA of the CDR3: TGTGCCAGCAGCCCCTATACGGGTATTAAAGCTTTCTTT.

The rearrangement uses TRBV6-5 and TRBJ1-1; no clear D. Germline V gives CDR1 MNHEY, CDR2 SVGAGI. V was shortened by 2 bases and J by 11 bases, with 9 bases between the two germline ends. CDR3 length equals 11 residues. The CDR3 coding sequence is TGTGCCAGCAGTTACCCGCCGCGGGCTTTCTTT. Encoded protein: CASSYPPRAFF.

This sequence joins TRBV5-1 and TRBJ1-1; D gene uncertain. The CDR3 spans 14 residues. Germline loops: CDR1 SGHRS, CDR2 YFSETQ. Trimming left V 0 bases short and J 0 bases short, with 6 bases between. This CDR3 reads CASSLANLNTEAFF. The CDR3, as DNA: TGCGCCAGCAGCTTGGCCAACTTGAACACTGAAGCTTTCTTT. Combining the CDR3 with reference TRBV5-1 and TRBJ1-1 gives the whole variable domain KAGVTQTPRYLIKTRGQQVTLSCSPISGHRSVSWYQQTPGQGLQFLFEYFSETQRNKGNFPGRFSGRQFSNSRSEMNVSTLELGDSALYLCASSLANLNTEAFFGQGTRLTVV.

The V and J genes are TRBV6-2 or TRBV6-3 and TRBJ2-4, with 8 bases fitting TRBD2. The CDR3 length is 17 residues. J lost 0 bases, V lost 2 bases, and 6 bases had no gene match. Germline loops: CDR1 MNHEY, CDR2 SVGEGT. The CDR3 DNA reads as TGTGCCAGCAGTTACGCGGGGGGCTACTTAGCCAAAAACATTCAGTACTTC. Translation: CASSYAGGYLAKNIQYF.

The V gene is TRBV25-1, the J gene TRBJ1-2; tentative D call: TRBD1 (5 bases). Germline V gives CDR1 MGHDK, CDR2 SYGVNS. This CDR3 is built from 12 residues. V was cut by 3 bases and J by 4 bases, with 6 bases left in between. The CDR3 spells CASSDQGYGYTF. CDR3 sequence (DNA): TGTGCCAGCAGTGATCAGGGCTATGGCTACACCTTC.

The J gene is TRBJ2-7, the V gene TRBV6-5; TRBD1 might be the D (5 bases). From germline, CDR1 is MNHEY and CDR2 SVGAGI. Between the trimmed V and J ends, which lost 2 bases and 0 bases, there was a span of 11 bases. This CDR3 spans 15 amino acids. The CDR3 region is CASSYAQESSYEQYF. The DNA of the CDR3 is TGTGCCAGCAGTTACGCACAGGAGAGCTCCTACGAGCAGTACTTC.

This clone was seen a few times. The chain uses TRBV7-2 and TRBJ2-4; possible D gene TRBD1, 5 bases. Trimming shortened V by 0 bases and J by 5 bases, and 11 bases separated the two germline ends. In germline, CDR1 is SGHTA, CDR2 FQGNSA. There are 15 residues in the CDR3. CDR3 sequence: CASSLALGDQNIQYF. For the CDR3, the DNA is TGTGCCAGCAGCTTAGCGCTAGGGGATCAAAACATTCAGTACTTC.

This chain uses TRBV19 with TRBJ1-1, with 12 bases that match TRBD1. J lost 5 bases, V lost 5 bases, and 3 bases had no gene match. CDR1 LNHDA and CDR2 SQIVND come from the germline V gene (reference sequence). The CDR3 sequence is 14 residues long. Written as DNA, the CDR3 is TGTGCCAGTAGTTCGGGACAGGGGGCTACTGAAGCTTTCTTT. This sequence encodes CASSSGQGATEAFF.

The V call is TRBV19, the J call TRBJ2-3; TRBD1 aligns across 10 bases. V lost 4 bases and J lost 5; bases outside the gene matches: 6. The CDR3 length is 15 residues. The germline V gene encodes CDR1 LNHDA and CDR2 SQIVND (reference sequence). CDR3 sequence: CASSTGTGEEDTQYF. CDR3 bases: TGTGCCAGTAGTACCGGGACAGGGGAAGAAGATACGCAGTATTTT.

V gene TRBV3-1 (or the pseudogene TRBV3-2) combines with J gene TRBJ1-2; D is unresolved. Looked up from germline, CDR1 is LGHDT and CDR2 is YNNKEL (reference sequence). The ends were cut back, 2 bases at V and 4 bases at J, with 11 bases in the middle. This CDR3 has 14 residues. This CDR3 reads CASSQLAESYGYTF. In DNA form, the CDR3 reads TGTGCCAGCAGCCAACTCGCAGAAAGCTATGGCTACACCTTC.

CDR3 region: CASSPAGRSEQFF. As DNA, the CDR3 is TGTGCCAGCAGTCCCGCGGGGAGGAGCGAGCAGTTCTTC. The chain has TRBV5-4 and TRBJ2-1, with D perhaps TRBD2 (6 bases). Trimming stripped 5 bases from V and 10 bases from J, with 16 bases between. The CDR3 has 13 amino acids. The V gene's germline CDR1 is SGHNT and CDR2 YYREEE (reference sequence).

The V and J genes are TRBV3-1 (or the pseudogene TRBV3-2) and TRBJ1-4; perhaps TRBD1 as D (6 bases). Trimming cost V 6 bases and J 4 bases, with 12 bases left between them. CDR3 length: 14 amino acids. CDR1 is LGHDT, CDR2 YNNKEL, per germline (reference sequence). This CDR3 reads CASSLRQDNEKLFF. The CDR3 DNA reads TGTGCCAGCAGTCTTCGACAGGATAATGAAAAACTGTTTTTT.

The rearrangement joins TRBV9 to TRBJ2-2; 7 bases fit TRBD1. The germline V gene encodes CDR1 SGDLS and CDR2 YYNGEE. Losses at the gene ends were 3 bases for V and 4 bases for J; bases not matched to a gene: 6. CDR3 length: 15 amino acids. This chain's CDR3 is CASSEQGSPTGELFF. CDR3 coding DNA: TGTGCCAGCAGCGAACAGGGGTCACCCACCGGGGAGCTGTTTTTT.

This sequence joins TRBV3-1 (or the pseudogene TRBV3-2) and TRBJ2-7; unclear D gene. CDR1 and CDR2 (germline): LGHDT, YNNKEL (reference sequence). The CDR3 is 12 amino acids. V shed 1 base and J shed 8 bases, with 9 bases lying between them. The CDR3 nucleotides are TGTGCCAGCAGCCAAGTGGCAGGCCAGCAGTACTTC. It translates to CASSQVAGQQYF.

V and J are TRBV9 and TRBJ1-2; 7 bases are a match to TRBD1. The V segment lost 1 base and the J segment 8 bases; nucleotides outside the gene matches: 11. Germline loops: CDR1 SGDLS, CDR2 YYNGEE. The CDR3 length is 15 residues. The CDR3 nucleotides read TGTGCCAGCAGCGTACTAAGAGGGGGCGCTGGGGGCTACACCTTC. This encodes CASSVLRGGAGGYTF.

This rearrangement joins TRBV7-6 to TRBJ2-3, with 8 nucleotides matching TRBD2. The CDR3 consists of 16 residues. V lost 3 bases to trimming and J lost 4 bases; unmatched junction nucleotides: 9. Germline values: CDR1 SGHVS, CDR2 FNYEAQ. In DNA form, the CDR3 reads TGTGCCAGCAGCTTGTTTAGCAGCGGGGGCCCAGATACGCAGTATTTT. It translates to CASSLFSSGGPDTQYF. Variable domain in full (rest from reference TRBV7-6 and TRBJ2-3): GAGVSQSPRYKVTKRGQDVALRCDPISGHVSLYWYRQALGQGPEFLTYFNYEAQQDKSGLPNDRFSAERPEGSISTLTIQRTEQRDSAMYRCASSLFSSGGPDTQYFGPGTRLTVL.

The V gene is TRBV30, the J gene TRBJ2-2, with D possibly matching TRBD1 (6 bases). The germline V gene encodes CDR1 GTSNPN and CDR2 SVGIG (reference sequence). The CDR3 loop spans 13 amino acids. The CDR3 protein is CAQPGQNTGELFF. In DNA, the CDR3 is TGTGCTCAGCCGGGACAAAACACCGGGGAGCTGTTTTTT.

This chain links TRBV21-1 with TRBJ1-6; the tabulated D call, TRBD1, remains unverified against the DNA. TRBV21-1 is a pseudogene segment. This CDR3 has 14 residues. The chain's CDR3 is CASSSGQYNSPLHF. CDR3 coding DNA: TGTGCCAGCAGCTCGGGACAGTATAATTCACCCCTCCACTTT.

A word on this clone: Other DNA sequences in this sample translate to the same CDR3. The rearrangement uses TRBV6-5 and TRBJ2-7; 7 bases align to TRBD1. Per germline, CDR1 MNHEY and CDR2 SVGAGI. CDR3 length: 15 residues. The J segment lost 0 bases and the V segment lost 4 bases, leaving 6 bases of the junction unmatched. The CDR3 loop reads CASSSLAGGSYEQYF. DNA for the CDR3: TGTGCCAGCAGTTCCTTGGCAGGGGGCTCCTACGAGCAGTACTTC.

CDR3 protein: CASSPRRSSYNSPLHF. As DNA, the CDR3 is TGTGCCAGCAGCCCCCGACGGAGCTCCTATAATTCACCCCTCCACTTT. The J gene is TRBJ1-6, the V gene TRBV3-1 (or the pseudogene TRBV3-2); D gene unclear. With 4 bases removed from V and 0 bases from J, the gap between germline ends came to 10 bases. The CDR3 has 16 amino acids. The germline CDR1 and CDR2 sequences are LGHDT and YNNKEL (reference sequence).